This T cell receptor beta chain was obtained from a study of neurological immune-mediated disorders. Study results and limitations: Expanded clones shared no identical CDR3 amino acid sequences across subjects, which suggested private TCR-beta repertoires in all groups. Multiple sclerosis, the disease with the least TCR clonal expansion, fell below healthy controls, whereas HTLV-1-associated myelopathy showed the most.

This clonotype was counted many times. Antigen unknown. The ends were cut back, 4 bases at V and 3 bases at J, with 7 bases in the middle. This CDR3 region has 11 residues. The germline gives CDR1 SQVTM, CDR2 ANQGSEA. With 10-nucleotide random UMIs included, cDNA was synthesized by 5'RACE. TCRdb processed the 5' RACE reads anew with MiXCR; each CDR3 protein has one entry. The table shows tens of thousands of distinct CDR3 sequences, with 6.5% to 8% occurring only once. Libraries used 2 million unsorted PBMCs kept frozen in RNAlater. The sequenced sample consisted of PBMCs. This TCR came from a woman in her 40s in good health. The gene calls are TRBV29-1 and TRBJ2-7, with unresolved D. Here the CDR3 DNA reads TGCAGCGTTGGGGAAGACTACGAGCAGTACTTC. It codes for CSVGEDYEQYF.